This T cell receptor (beta chain) stems from a study of blood T cell repertoires in COVID-19. This table comes from immunoSEQ multiplex PCR, and its TCRdb copy is limited to in-frame clones, with some not included. The sample holds roughly 140,000 clones, just under 90% seen once. V was pared by 6 bases and J by 10 bases, with 12 bases of the junction left unmatched. Germline V gene sequence: CDR1 SNHLY, CDR2 FYNNEI. The CDR3 extends over 14 amino acids. The sample taken for sequencing was peripheral blood. The chain uses TRBV2 and TRBJ1-1; 9 bases line up with TRBD1. The sequence was collected from a woman of 80 years or more with acute or convalescent COVID-19. CDR3 region: CASRAGTGSVGAFF. The CDR3 DNA follows: TGTGCCAGCAGAGCCGGGACAGGGAGTGTAGGAGCTTTCTTT. Full variable domain (rest looked up from reference TRBV2 and TRBJ1-1): EPEVTQTPSHQVTQMGQEVILRCVPISNHLYFYWYRQILGQKVEFLVSFYNNEISEKSEIFDDQFSVERPDGSNFTLKIRSTKLEDSAMYFCASRAGTGSVGAFFGQGTRLTVV.